The 24 T cell receptor beta chains below come from one sample, sequenced in a study of PD-L1 blockade in urothelial cancer. The time point was: pretreatment peripheral blood. Clones were read by immunoSEQ multiplex PCR, and TCRdb kept only the in-frame ones, dropping some. The sample has tens of thousands of clones, around 90% seen once. This specimen consisted of PBMCs, obtained around atezolizumab (anti-PD-L1) treatment. The receptors originated from a man aged 60 to 75 with urothelial cancer.

The chain has TRBV28 and TRBJ1-3; D not resolved. CDR3 size: 16 residues. Trimming pared 7 bases from V and 3 bases from J, leaving 19 bases between. CDR1 and CDR2 (germline): MDHEN, SYDVKM. The CDR3 coding sequence is TGTGCCAGCATTCCCATGACCGTAGCGGGTGGAAACACCATATATTTT. As protein: CASIPMTVAGGNTIYF.

The chain is built from TRBV7-2 and TRBJ2-1; 11 bases match TRBD2. V was clipped by 7 bases and J by 7 bases; unmatched bases: 9. The CDR3 spans 15 residues. The germline V gene has CDR1 SGHTA and CDR2 FQGNSA. The CDR3 protein is CASTQLTSGDNEQFF. Written as DNA, the CDR3 is TGTGCCAGCACTCAACTGACTAGCGGGGATAATGAGCAGTTCTTC. Drawing the rest from reference TRBV7-2 and TRBJ2-1, the complete variable domain is GAGVSQSPSNKVTEKGKDVELRCDPISGHTALYWYRQSLGQGLEFLIYFQGNSAPDKSGLPSDRFSAERTGGSVSTLTIQRTQQEDSAVYLCASTQLTSGDNEQFFGPGTRLTVL.

The chain carries TRBV12-5 and TRBJ1-1; the match to TRBD1 covers 7 bases. Germline loops: CDR1 LGHNT, CDR2 FRNRAP. V trimming: 1 base; J trimming: 7 bases; junction bases outside the gene matches: 6. This CDR3 is 14 amino acids long. The CDR3 sequence: CASGLDTYRGEAFF. Written as DNA, the CDR3 is TGTGCTAGTGGTTTGGACACTTACAGGGGTGAAGCTTTCTTT.

V gene TRBV27 combines with J gene TRBJ2-7, with TRBD2 matching over 9 bases. Germline V lookup: CDR1 MNHEY, CDR2 SMNVEV (reference sequence). This CDR3 has 13 residues. V was pared by 11 bases and J by 6 bases, with 11 bases of the junction left unmatched. This chain's CDR3 is CASPTSGHGEQYF. The CDR3 bases are TGTGCCTCCCCGACTAGCGGCCACGGCGAGCAGTACTTC.

The chain has TRBV25-1 and TRBJ2-1; TRBD2 might be the D (6 bases). The V end was cut by 2 bases, the J end by 5 bases, with 16 bases between. This CDR3 has 16 amino acids. Germline CDR1 MGHDK, CDR2 SYGVNS. The CDR3 region is CASSEMAGLIHNEQFF. The CDR3 DNA sequence: TGTGCCAGCAGTGAAATGGCGGGACTTATACACAATGAGCAGTTCTTC. Supplemented by reference TRBV25-1 and TRBJ2-1, the full variable domain reads EADIYQTPRYLVIGTGKKITLECSQTMGHDKMYWYQQDPGMELHLIHYSYGVNSTEKGDLSSESTVSRIRTEHFPLTLESARPSHTSQYLCASSEMAGLIHNEQFFGPGTRLTVL.

This clone was detected once. This rearrangement joins TRBV29-1 to TRBJ2-1, with 12 bases identical to TRBD2. The CDR3 extends over 14 amino acids. Per the germline V gene, CDR1 is SQVTM and CDR2 is ANQGSEA. The V gene end was trimmed by 7 bases and the J gene end by 6 bases; junction bases not matched to a gene: 7. The CDR3 sequence: CSARPSGRANEQFF. The CDR3 region has the DNA TGCAGCGCGAGACCTAGCGGGAGGGCCAATGAGCAGTTCTTC.

The V gene is TRBV4-2, the J gene TRBJ1-1; TRBD1 matches at 8 bases. V lost 0 bases, J lost 11 bases, and 14 bases stayed unmatched. The CDR3 runs to 16 residues. CDR1 and CDR2 from the germline V gene are LGHNA and YNFKEQ. CDR3: CASSQDGMGTGLRAFF. CDR3 bases: TGTGCCAGCAGCCAAGATGGGATGGGGACAGGTTTACGGGCTTTCTTT.

The rearrangement links TRBV6-4 to TRBJ2-7, with 9 nucleotides matching TRBD2. Germline assignment: CDR1 MRHNA and CDR2 SNTAGT. This CDR3 is built from 15 residues. Trimming took 6 bases from V and 1 from J; bases not matched to a gene: 7. CDR3 DNA: TGTGCCAGCAGGTGGGGTAGCGGGAGTTCCTACGAGCAGTACTTC. This encodes CASRWGSGSSYEQYF.

The chain employs TRBV23-1 and TRBJ1-4; 10 bases are shared with TRBD1. TRBV23-1 counts as an open reading frame of uncertain function. Losses at the gene ends were 1 base for V and 8 bases for J; bases not matched to a gene: 13. The CDR3 runs to 18 residues. CDR3 region: CASSQLITAGQGREKLFF. DNA of the CDR3: TGCGCCAGCAGTCAATTAATTACGGCGGGACAGGGGCGCGAAAAACTGTTTTTT.

The chain uses TRBV9 and TRBJ1-4; D gene unclear. Trimming left V 0 bases short and J 3 bases short, with 15 bases between. From germline, CDR1 is SGDLS and CDR2 YYNGEE. The CDR3 spans 17 residues. The CDR3 loop reads CASSVAPFDAANEKLFF. CDR3 in DNA: TGTGCCAGCAGCGTAGCCCCCTTCGACGCGGCTAATGAAAAACTGTTTTTT.

The chain uses TRBV11-3 and TRBJ2-3; 13 bases line up with TRBD2. From germline, CDR1 is SGHNT and CDR2 YENEEA. The CDR3 spans 15 residues. V shed 4 bases, J shed 3 bases, and the junction held 1 base outside the gene matches. CDR3 coding DNA: TGTGCCAGCAGCTCGACTAGCGGGGGGACAGATACGCAGTATTTT. This codes for CASSSTSGGTDTQYF.

This clone was picked up one time. The chain joins TRBV30 to TRBJ2-7, with TRBD2 identical over 9 bases. Losses at the gene ends were 4 bases for V and 3 bases for J; bases not matched to a gene: 13. The V gene's germline CDR1 is GTSNPN and CDR2 SVGIG (reference sequence). The CDR3 is 16 amino acids. CDR3 residues: CAWTPRGRGGNYEQYF. The CDR3 DNA reads TGTGCCTGGACCCCTCGCGGGCGGGGGGGGAACTACGAGCAGTACTTC.

The rearrangement uses TRBV6-5 and TRBJ1-5, with TRBD1 matching over 9 bases. The CDR3 is made up of 16 amino acids. Trimming cost V 4 bases and J 7 bases; bases outside gene matches: 11. CDR1 MNHEY and CDR2 SVGAGI come from the germline V gene. The CDR3 loop is CASSFRVRDREQPQHF. The CDR3 region has the DNA TGTGCCAGCAGTTTTAGAGTCCGGGACAGGGAACAGCCCCAGCATTTT.

The chain joins TRBV28 to TRBJ2-5; 10 nucleotides align to TRBD1. The germline gives CDR1 MDHEN, CDR2 SYDVKM. The CDR3 runs 16 residues. J lost 2 bases, V lost 4 bases, and 7 bases had no gene match. This CDR3 reads CASSSRQGAGQETQYF. The CDR3 nucleotides are TGTGCCAGCAGTTCGAGACAGGGGGCAGGACAAGAGACCCAGTACTTC.

The gene calls are TRBV5-6 and TRBJ2-2, with a tentative D call TRBD2 (5 bases). CDR3 length: 15 amino acids. Trimming took 1 base from V and 5 from J, leaving 12 bases between them. Per germline, CDR1 SGHDT and CDR2 YYEEEE. CDR3 residues: CASSLYTPGTGELFF. CDR3 nucleotide sequence: TGTGCCAGCAGCTTGTATACGCCGGGGACCGGGGAGCTGTTTTTT.

CDR3 DNA: TGTGCCAGCTCAAGGACAGGACGCTCTGGGGCCAACGTCCTGACTTTC. Its protein product is CASSRTGRSGANVLTF. This chain joins TRBV18 and TRBJ2-6; 7 bases line up with TRBD1. The length of the CDR3 is 16 residues. The V and J ends lost 5 bases and 0 bases, in that order; junction bases with no gene match: 4. The V gene's germline CDR1 is KGHSH and CDR2 LQKENI.

The chain carries TRBV4-1 and TRBJ1-3; D possibly corresponds to TRBD1 (6 bases). Per the germline V gene, CDR1 is MGHRA and CDR2 is YSYEKL. V shed 4 bases and J shed 0 bases, with 10 bases lying between them. The CDR3 spans 15 residues. CDR3 bases: TGCGCCAGCAGCCCATCGACAGGCTCTGGAAACACCATATATTTT. Translating it yields CASSPSTGSGNTIYF.

The chain employs TRBV5-4 and TRBJ1-3; D uncertain. Germline CDR1 is SGHNT and CDR2 is YYREEE (reference sequence). V dropped 3 bases and J dropped 0 bases, with 13 bases sitting between them. The CDR3 sequence is 16 residues long. As DNA, the CDR3 is TGTGCCAGCAGCTCTGGGAGGACCCGCTCTGGAAACACCATATATTTT. It codes for CASSSGRTRSGNTIYF.

This chain links TRBV19 with TRBJ1-2, with D maybe TRBD1 (5 bases). In germline, CDR1 is LNHDA, CDR2 SQIVND (reference sequence). The CDR3 covers 14 residues. The ends were cut back, 2 bases at V and 10 bases at J, with 17 bases in the middle. CDR3 sequence: CASSISGRASDYTF. In nucleotides, the CDR3 is TGTGCCAGTAGTATATCGGGCAGGGCGAGTGACTACACCTTC.

The V and J genes are TRBV9 and TRBJ2-7; 7 nucleotides line up with TRBD1. The CDR3 has 14 amino acids. Looked up from germline, CDR1 is SGDLS and CDR2 is YYNGEE. The junction had 7 bases not matched to a gene; V was cut back by 2 bases and J by 5 bases. The CDR3 is CASSVHRGIDEQYF. The DNA of the CDR3 is TGTGCCAGCAGCGTTCACAGGGGAATCGACGAGCAGTACTTC.

The genes are TRBV18 and TRBJ1-6; D is ambiguous. CDR3 length: 16 amino acids. The germline gives CDR1 KGHSH, CDR2 LQKENI. Trimming removed 3 bases from V and 0 bases from J, with 9 bases in between. CDR3 bases: TGTGCCAGCTCACCCCCCACGAGCTCCTATAATTCACCCCTCCACTTT. Amino acid sequence: CASSPPTSSYNSPLHF.

This chain links TRBV5-1 with TRBJ1-4; 8 nucleotides agree with TRBD1. After removal of 2 bases from V and 2 bases from J, the junction contained 2 bases not matched to a gene. CDR1 and CDR2 (germline): SGHRS, YFSETQ. This CDR3 has 15 amino acids. The DNA for the CDR3 is TGCGCCAGCAGCTTTCAGGGGGCTACTAATGAAAAACTGTTTTTT. The encoded protein is CASSFQGATNEKLFF. The whole variable domain, filled in from reference TRBV5-1 and TRBJ1-4, reads KAGVTQTPRYLIKTRGQQVTLSCSPISGHRSVSWYQQTPGQGLQFLFEYFSETQRNKGNFPGRFSGRQFSNSRSEMNVSTLELGDSALYLCASSFQGATNEKLFFGSGTQLSVL.

V gene TRBV30 combines with J gene TRBJ1-2; D possibly corresponds to TRBD1 (6 bases). This CDR3 is 12 amino acids long. Deletions cut 4 bases from V and 14 bases from J, with 20 bases between. Germline CDR1 reads GTSNPN; CDR2 reads SVGIG (reference sequence). This chain's CDR3 is CAWTHGGATWTF. CDR3 nucleotides: TGTGCCTGGACTCATGGGGGGGCTACGTGGACCTTC. The full variable domain, with the rest looked up from reference TRBV30 and TRBJ1-2, is SQTIHQWPATLVQPVGSPLSLECTVEGTSNPNLYWYRQAAGRGLQLLFYSVGIGQISSEVPQNLSASRPQDRQFILSSKKLLLSDSGFYLCAWTHGGATWTFGSGTRLTVV.

V and J are TRBV27 and TRBJ2-3, with 9 bases fitting TRBD2. CDR1 and CDR2 from the germline V gene are MNHEY and SMNVEV (reference sequence). The CDR3 is 15 residues long. The V segment lost 5 bases and the J segment 4 bases; nucleotides outside the gene matches: 7. The chain's CDR3 is CASSLPGLAADTQYF. The CDR3 DNA is TGTGCCAGCAGTCTCCCGGGACTAGCCGCAGATACGCAGTATTTT.